These 27 T cell receptor beta chains were all obtained from the same sample, sequenced in a study of cytomegalovirus exposure and HLA in healthy donors. Both 60 Vbeta primers and 13 Jbeta primers went into the PCR. Libraries were prepared by immunoSEQ multiplex PCR; TCRdb keeps only in-frame clonotypes and omits some of them. The table lists 250,000 to 350,000 clones, more than 80% of them singletons. The sample taken for sequencing was PBMCs. These receptors all come from a man between 35 and 55 years old in good health and CMV-seropositive.

This rearrangement joins TRBV30 to TRBJ2-7; D is unresolved. The CDR3 loop spans 14 amino acids. Germline V lookup: CDR1 GTSNPN, CDR2 SVGIG (reference sequence). Deletions cut 2 bases from V and 1 base from J, with 12 bases between. The CDR3 bases are TGTGCCTGGAGTATAGGAGCTGCATCCTACGAGCAGTACTTC. It is translated as CAWSIGAASYEQYF.

The chain has TRBV10-2 and TRBJ1-2; 10 bases map to TRBD1. The CDR3 spans 16 residues. V lost 0 bases, J lost 4 bases, and 5 bases stayed unmatched. Germline V gives CDR1 WSHSY, CDR2 SAAADI. The CDR3 spells CASSESRTGGTYGYTF. The CDR3 coding sequence is TGCGCCAGCAGTGAGTCTAGGACAGGGGGTACCTATGGCTACACCTTC.

This rearrangement joins TRBV5-6 to TRBJ2-2; D remains unclear. Germline V gene lookup returns CDR1 SGHDT and CDR2 YYEEEE. CDR3 size: 15 residues. Trimming removed 0 bases from V and 2 bases from J, with 8 bases in between. CDR3 nucleotides: TGTGCCAGCAGCTTGGCCCCATCAAACACCGGGGAGCTGTTTTTT. It yields the protein CASSLAPSNTGELFF.

This chain links TRBV4-1 with TRBJ1-6, with a possible D match to TRBD1 (5 bases). This CDR3 has 15 amino acids. Germline V lookup: CDR1 MGHRA, CDR2 YSYEKL. The V end lost 4 bases, the J end lost 5 bases, and 12 bases lay between the germline ends. CDR3 in DNA: TGCGCCAGCAGCCGATCCGAGACAGATAATTCACCCCTCCACTTT. As protein: CASSRSETDNSPLHF.

The CDR3 sequence: CASHDRYYGYTF. The CDR3 DNA is TGTGCCAGCCACGACAGGTACTATGGCTACACCTTC. This chain connects TRBV28 to TRBJ1-2, with D tentatively TRBD1 (6 bases). CDR3 length equals 12 residues. The V and J ends lost 8 bases and 3 bases respectively, with 10 bases between them. The germline V gene has CDR1 MDHEN and CDR2 SYDVKM.

A remark on this clone: Germline is not matched at one junction end, which may reflect a read error. The genes are TRBV7-9 and TRBJ2-7, with D possibly TRBD2 on 6 matching bases. This CDR3 is 13 amino acids long. CDR1 SEHNR and CDR2 FQNEAQ come from the germline V gene (reference sequence). In DNA form, the CDR3 reads TGTTCCAGCAAACCGGGGGAAACTGTAGAGCAGTACTTC. It is translated as CSSKPGETVEQYF.

The chain links TRBV9 to TRBJ2-3; 10 positions agree with TRBD2. V was clipped by 5 bases and J by 6 bases; unmatched bases: 15. CDR1 and CDR2 from the germline V gene are SGDLS and YYNGEE. The CDR3 has 17 amino acids. CDR3 nucleotides: TGTGCCAGCAGTACCACCCAGGCAGCGGGAGGGCCCGATACGCAGTATTTT. It specifies CASSTTQAAGGPDTQYF.

This sequence joins TRBV21-1 and TRBJ2-1; whether TRBD2, the table's D call, matches the DNA was not checked. TRBV21-1 is a recognized pseudogene. This CDR3 is 18 amino acids long. This chain's CDR3 is CASSKVDCNGRNNNEQFF. The CDR3 DNA reads as TGTGCCAGCAGCAAAGTGGATTGTAACGGGAGAAACAACAATGAGCAGTTCTTC.

The CDR3: CSVGGRAGGPPETQYF. CDR3 bases: TGCAGCGTTGGGGGGAGGGCGGGAGGGCCTCCAGAGACCCAGTACTTC. The chain links TRBV29-1 to TRBJ2-5; the match to TRBD2 covers 9 bases. CDR1 SQVTM and CDR2 ANQGSEA come from the germline V gene. The ends lost 4 bases at V and 4 bases at J; junction bases unmatched: 13. The CDR3 loop spans 16 amino acids.

This clone appeared a single time. The chain couples TRBV21-1 to TRBJ1-4; the D call of TRBD1 is as the table states it, not checked on the DNA. TRBV21-1 is reported as a pseudogene. CDR3 size: 16 residues. This chain's CDR3 is CASIRDRGLANEKLFF. The CDR3 coding sequence is TGTGCCAGCATCCGGGACAGGGGGCTCGCTAATGAAAAACTGTTTTTT.

The chain has TRBV23-1 and TRBJ1-5; D remains ambiguous. TRBV23-1 is reported as an ORF; its role is uncertain. The CDR3 has 18 residues. Trimming shortened V by 2 bases and J by 0 bases, and 17 bases separated the two germline ends. CDR3 sequence: CASSQGERELSSNQPQHF. As DNA, the CDR3 is TGCGCCAGCAGTCAAGGGGAAAGGGAGCTCAGTAGCAATCAGCCCCAGCATTTT.

V usage is TRBV6-1 and J usage is TRBJ1-3, with D possibly matching TRBD1 (5 bases). The CDR3 totals 16 residues. Germline values: CDR1 MNHNS, CDR2 SASEGT. With 2 bases removed from V and 0 bases from J, the gap between germline ends came to 11 bases. The CDR3 spells CASSEHGTGSGNTIYF. The CDR3 region has the DNA TGTGCCAGCAGTGAACATGGCACAGGCTCTGGAAACACCATATATTTT.

The chain uses TRBV5-6 and TRBJ2-7, with 7 nucleotides matching TRBD2. The germline V gene encodes CDR1 SGHDT and CDR2 YYEEEE. Trimming took 0 bases from V and 2 from J; bases not matched to a gene: 8. This CDR3 is built from 16 residues. CDR3 in DNA: TGTGCCAGCAGCTTGGGAGGCGGGAGCAGCGCCTACGAGCAGTACTTC. Its translation is CASSLGGGSSAYEQYF.

This chain uses TRBV27 with TRBJ1-1, with 9 positions matching TRBD1. Germline CDR1 reads MNHEY; CDR2 reads SMNVEV (reference sequence). The CDR3 covers 14 residues. V lost 7 bases, J lost 5 bases, and 8 bases stayed unmatched. CDR3 DNA: TGTGCCAGCAAACCGACAGGGGGGAGGACTGAAGCTTTCTTT. Encoded protein: CASKPTGGRTEAFF.

This chain joins TRBV7-8 and TRBJ1-2; D ambiguous. Trimming took 1 base from V and 2 from J, leaving 11 bases between them. The V gene's germline CDR1 is SGHVS and CDR2 FQNEAQ. CDR3 length: 15 residues. The CDR3 loop is CASSLVRDRNYGYTF. The CDR3 region has the DNA TGTGCCAGCAGCTTAGTTCGGGATCGAAACTATGGCTACACCTTC.

The chain has TRBV6-6 and TRBJ1-2; TRBD1 matches at 10 bases. CDR3 length: 15 amino acids. J gave up 5 bases and V 4 bases, and 7 bases lay outside the gene matches. Germline V lookup: CDR1 MNHNY, CDR2 SVGAGI (reference sequence). CDR3 in amino acids: CASSFSRDRGYGYTF. As DNA, the CDR3 is TGTGCCAGCAGTTTTAGTCGGGACAGGGGATATGGCTACACCTTC.

This clone has only a few counts. The CDR3 region has the DNA TGTGCCAGCAGCCAAGCCTGGTTCGGGGAAAAACTGTTTTTT. Its protein product is CASSQAWFGEKLFF. The chain has TRBV13 and TRBJ1-4, with D unclear. Per germline, CDR1 PRHDT and CDR2 FYEKMQ (reference sequence). Trimming left V 5 bases short and J 8 bases short, with 15 bases between. CDR3 length equals 14 residues.

V usage is TRBV27 and J usage is TRBJ2-5, with a weak D call TRBD1 (6 bases). Germline lookup yields CDR1 MNHEY and CDR2 SMNVEV (reference sequence). With 4 bases removed from V and 8 bases from J, the gap between germline ends came to 17 bases. CDR3 length: 14 amino acids. CDR3 sequence reads: CASSYQGQGNTQYF. The CDR3 bases are TGTGCCAGCAGTTACCAAGGGCAGGGGAATACCCAGTACTTC.

This clone was seen only once. V is TRBV15 and J is TRBJ1-4, with D unresolved. The CDR3 is 17 residues long. With 5 bases removed from V and 0 bases from J, the gap between germline ends came to 16 bases. CDR1 is LNHNV, CDR2 YYDKDF, per germline (reference sequence). The CDR3: CATSGTRRTATNEKLFF. The CDR3 coding sequence is TGTGCCACCAGCGGAACACGGCGGACTGCAACTAATGAAAAACTGTTTTTT.

The J gene is TRBJ1-2, the V gene TRBV10-1; TRBD1 aligns across 8 bases. V lost 11 bases to trimming and J lost 2 bases; unmatched junction nucleotides: 28. The germline V gene encodes CDR1 WNHNN and CDR2 SYGVQD (reference sequence). The CDR3 runs to 20 residues. The CDR3 nucleotides read TGCGCCCGAGCAGGGGGCAAGAGGTTTGTAGGGGGACCGCCGAACTATGGCTACACCTTC. It codes for CARAGGKRFVGGPPNYGYTF.

This rearrangement joins TRBV7-6 to TRBJ1-2; 11 bases are shared with TRBD1. Per the germline V gene, CDR1 is SGHVS and CDR2 is FNYEAQ. After removal of 5 bases from V and 2 bases from J, the junction contained 4 bases not matched to a gene. This CDR3 has 15 amino acids. The CDR3 loop reads CASSSGQGANYGYTF. Written as DNA, the CDR3 is TGTGCCAGCAGCAGCGGACAGGGGGCAAACTATGGCTACACCTTC.

V usage is TRBV7-9 and J usage is TRBJ2-7; 13 positions agree with TRBD2. Trimming cost V 4 bases and J 7 bases; bases outside gene matches: 7. CDR3 size: 15 residues. Germline assignment: CDR1 SEHNR and CDR2 FQNEAQ (reference sequence). The CDR3 nucleotides read TGTGCCAGCAGCTCACTAGCGGGAGGGGGCGTGGAGCAGTACTTC. This encodes CASSSLAGGGVEQYF.

V is TRBV28 and J is TRBJ2-6, with 12 bases matching TRBD2. CDR3 length: 18 residues. The V segment lost 6 bases and the J segment 2 bases; nucleotides outside the gene matches: 8. Germline CDR1 is MDHEN and CDR2 is SYDVKM. CDR3 sequence: CASSSPTSGRTGANVLTF. The CDR3, as DNA: TGTGCCAGCAGCTCGCCCACTAGCGGGAGGACTGGGGCCAACGTCCTGACTTTC.

This clone was observed once. The chain uses TRBV30 and TRBJ2-7; 13 nucleotides line up with TRBD2. Germline assignment: CDR1 GTSNPN and CDR2 SVGIG (reference sequence). CDR3 length: 14 amino acids. The junction had 9 bases not matched to a gene; V was cut back by 8 bases and J by 5 bases. As DNA, the CDR3 is TGTGCCGGCCGGACTAGCGGGAGAAGGAACGAGCAGTACTTC. Its translation: CAGRTSGRRNEQYF. Complete variable domain (other parts from reference TRBV30 and TRBJ2-7): SQTIHQWPATLVQPVGSPLSLECTVEGTSNPNLYWYRQAAGRGLQLLFYSVGIGQISSEVPQNLSASRPQDRQFILSSKKLLLSDSGFYLCAGRTSGRRNEQYFGPGTRLTVT.

This chain uses TRBV27 with TRBJ2-7; no firm D call. V lost 4 bases and J lost 6, with 19 bases in between. Germline CDR1 MNHEY, CDR2 SMNVEV (reference sequence). The CDR3 contains 15 residues. The CDR3 loop reads CASSSIETWPSEQYF. The CDR3 nucleotides read TGTGCCAGCAGTTCGATAGAGACTTGGCCCTCCGAGCAGTACTTC.

Comments on this clone: The same CDR3 arises from other DNA sequences in this sample as well. The chain uses TRBV6-5 and TRBJ1-1; 9 nucleotides agree with TRBD1. This CDR3 region has 14 residues. With 5 bases clipped from V and 1 base from J, the junction kept 2 bases outside the gene matches. Per germline, CDR1 MNHEY and CDR2 SVGAGI. The DNA for the CDR3 is TGTGCCAGCAGTCGACAGGGGGGGAACACTGAAGCTTTCTTT. Translating gives CASSRQGGNTEAFF.

The V and J genes are TRBV5-4 and TRBJ2-7, with 8 bases matching TRBD2. In germline, CDR1 is SGHNT, CDR2 YYREEE (reference sequence). Trimming took 0 bases from V and 6 from J; bases not matched to a gene: 8. The CDR3 is made up of 15 amino acids. CDR3 in amino acids: CASSLGGVAGGEQYF. The CDR3 bases are TGTGCCAGCAGCTTGGGGGGCGTCGCGGGAGGCGAGCAGTACTTC.